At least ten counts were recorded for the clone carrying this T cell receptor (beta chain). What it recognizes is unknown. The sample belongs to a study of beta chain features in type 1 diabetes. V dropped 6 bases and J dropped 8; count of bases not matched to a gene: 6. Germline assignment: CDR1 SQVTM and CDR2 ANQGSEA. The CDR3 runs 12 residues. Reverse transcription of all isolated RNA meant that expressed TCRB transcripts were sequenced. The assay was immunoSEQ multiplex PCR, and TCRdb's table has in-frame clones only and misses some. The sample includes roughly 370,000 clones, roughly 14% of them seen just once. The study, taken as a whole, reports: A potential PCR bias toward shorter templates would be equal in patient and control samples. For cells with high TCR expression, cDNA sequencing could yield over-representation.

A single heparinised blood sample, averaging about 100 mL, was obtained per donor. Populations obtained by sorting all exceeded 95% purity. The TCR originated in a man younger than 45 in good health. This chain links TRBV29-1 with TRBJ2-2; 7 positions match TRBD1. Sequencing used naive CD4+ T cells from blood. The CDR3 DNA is TGCAGCGTCGGACAGGCGGAAGGGGAGCTGTTTTTT. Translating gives CSVGQAEGELFF.